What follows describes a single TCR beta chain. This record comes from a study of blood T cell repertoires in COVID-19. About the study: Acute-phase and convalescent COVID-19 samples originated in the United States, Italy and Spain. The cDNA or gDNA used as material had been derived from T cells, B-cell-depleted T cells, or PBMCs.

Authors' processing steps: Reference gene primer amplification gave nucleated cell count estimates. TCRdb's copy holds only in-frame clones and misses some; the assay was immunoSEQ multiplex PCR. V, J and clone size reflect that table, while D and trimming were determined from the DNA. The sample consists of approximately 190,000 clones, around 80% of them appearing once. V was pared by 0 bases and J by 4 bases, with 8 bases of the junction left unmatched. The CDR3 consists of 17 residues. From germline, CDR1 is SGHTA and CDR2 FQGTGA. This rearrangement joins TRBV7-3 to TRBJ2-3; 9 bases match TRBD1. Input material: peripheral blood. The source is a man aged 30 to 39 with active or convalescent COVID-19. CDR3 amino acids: CASSLTRPGQGSDTQYF. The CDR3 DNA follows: TGTGCCAGCAGCTTAACTAGGCCGGGACAGGGCTCAGATACGCAGTATTTT. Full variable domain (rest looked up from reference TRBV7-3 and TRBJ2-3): GAGVSQTPSNKVTEKGKYVELRCDPISGHTALYWYRQSLGQGPEFLIYFQGTGAADDSGLPNDRFFAVRPEGSVSTLKIQRTERGDSAVYLCASSLTRPGQGSDTQYFGPGTRLTVL.